The subject of this entry is one TCR beta chain. Its antigen is undetermined. The data stem from a study of graft-versus-host responses after intestinal transplantation. Turning to the study itself: The transplants performed in recipients were multivisceral, liver-intestinal, or isolated intestinal. All of the recipients had induction that used anti-thymocyte globulin, then tacrolimus and steroids for around three years. Findings and caveats of the study: Analysis identified GvH clones in recipient marrow, with some appearing first in ileum or blood.

Sequencing was performed with immunoSEQ multiplex PCR; in TCRdb, only in-frame clones are kept and a portion is missing. The sample gives more than 85,000 clones, around 80% of which show up once; approximately 0.84% is in the top ten. The receptor was derived from a human donor who received an intestinal transplant. This specimen was unstimulated CD4+ T cells sorted from spleen or lymph node cells, taken before intestinal transplant.

The CDR3 here is CASSLQGRMNYEQYF. The CDR3 DNA reads TGTGCCAGCAGTTTACAAGGCAGGATGAACTACGAGCAGTACTTC. The V call is TRBV28, the J call TRBJ2-7; D gene uncertain. Germline V gene lookup returns CDR1 MDHEN and CDR2 SYDVKM. Between the trimmed V and J ends, which lost 2 bases and 3 bases, there was a span of 14 bases. This CDR3 contains 15 residues.